Only a few counts were recorded for the clone carrying this T cell receptor beta chain. Its antigen is as yet unknown. The record originates from a study of T cell responses to AZD1222 COVID-19 vaccine. General study results and limits: No day 14 peak samples; only post-peak repertoires were characterized. Clonal diversity was possibly underestimated; the donors were predominantly white British and more often female.

The V segment lost 5 bases and the J segment 4 bases; nucleotides outside the gene matches: 9. Germline V gives CDR1 SEHNR, CDR2 FQNEAQ (reference sequence). The CDR3 covers 15 residues. Libraries were prepared by immunoSEQ multiplex PCR; TCRdb keeps only in-frame clonotypes and omits some of them. This table has 80,000 or so clones, roughly 87% appearing once. The chain uses TRBV7-9 and TRBJ1-1; 8 positions match TRBD1. The starting material was peripheral blood, obtained on day 0 of AZD1222 vaccination. This sequence was found in an adult in good health. This CDR3 reads CASSADRARSTEAFF. The CDR3 DNA is TGTGCCAGCAGCGCGGACAGGGCCCGAAGCACTGAAGCTTTCTTT.